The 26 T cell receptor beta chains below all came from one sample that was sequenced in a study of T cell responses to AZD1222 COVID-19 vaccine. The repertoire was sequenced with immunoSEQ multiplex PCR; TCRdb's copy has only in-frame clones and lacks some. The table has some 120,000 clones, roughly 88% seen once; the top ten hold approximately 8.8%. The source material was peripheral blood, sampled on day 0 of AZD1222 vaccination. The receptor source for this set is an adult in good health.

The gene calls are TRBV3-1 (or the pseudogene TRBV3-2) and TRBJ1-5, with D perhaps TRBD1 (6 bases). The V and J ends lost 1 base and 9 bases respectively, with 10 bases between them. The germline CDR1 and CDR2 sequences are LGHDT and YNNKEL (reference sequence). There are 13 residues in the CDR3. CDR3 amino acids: CASSQGQVRPQHF. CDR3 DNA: TGTGCCAGCAGCCAAGGACAGGTGCGGCCCCAGCATTTT.

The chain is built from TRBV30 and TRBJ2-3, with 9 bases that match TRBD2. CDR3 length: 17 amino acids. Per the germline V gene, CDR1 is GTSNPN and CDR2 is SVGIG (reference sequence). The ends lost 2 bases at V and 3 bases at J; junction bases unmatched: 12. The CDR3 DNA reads TGTGCCTGGAGTCGGAGCGGGGGGATTCCGTTTACAGATACGCAGTATTTT. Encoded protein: CAWSRSGGIPFTDTQYF. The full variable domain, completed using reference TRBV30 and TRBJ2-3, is SQTIHQWPATLVQPVGSPLSLECTVEGTSNPNLYWYRQAAGRGLQLLFYSVGIGQISSEVPQNLSASRPQDRQFILSSKKLLLSDSGFYLCAWSRSGGIPFTDTQYFGPGTRLTVL.

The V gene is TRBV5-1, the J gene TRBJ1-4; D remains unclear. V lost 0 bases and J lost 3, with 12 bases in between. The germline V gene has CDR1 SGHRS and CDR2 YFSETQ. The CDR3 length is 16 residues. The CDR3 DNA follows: TGCGCCAGCAGCTTGGGCCCCACCGGAGCTAATGAAAAACTGTTTTTT. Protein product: CASSLGPTGANEKLFF.

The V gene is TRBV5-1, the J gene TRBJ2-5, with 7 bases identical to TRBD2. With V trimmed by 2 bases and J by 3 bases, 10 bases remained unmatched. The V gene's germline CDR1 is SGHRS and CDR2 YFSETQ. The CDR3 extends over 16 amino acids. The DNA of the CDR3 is TGCGCCAGCAGCTTAAATGTAGGAGCGGGAAAAGAGACCCAGTACTTC. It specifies CASSLNVGAGKETQYF. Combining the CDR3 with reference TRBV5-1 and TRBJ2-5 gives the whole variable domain KAGVTQTPRYLIKTRGQQVTLSCSPISGHRSVSWYQQTPGQGLQFLFEYFSETQRNKGNFPGRFSGRQFSNSRSEMNVSTLELGDSALYLCASSLNVGAGKETQYFGPGTRLLVL.

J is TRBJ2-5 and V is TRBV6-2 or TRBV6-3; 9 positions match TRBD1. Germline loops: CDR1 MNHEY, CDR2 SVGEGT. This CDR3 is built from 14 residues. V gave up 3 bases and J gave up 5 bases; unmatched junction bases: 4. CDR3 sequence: CASSYSTGGETQYF. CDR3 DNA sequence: TGTGCCAGCAGTTATTCCACAGGGGGCGAGACCCAGTACTTC.

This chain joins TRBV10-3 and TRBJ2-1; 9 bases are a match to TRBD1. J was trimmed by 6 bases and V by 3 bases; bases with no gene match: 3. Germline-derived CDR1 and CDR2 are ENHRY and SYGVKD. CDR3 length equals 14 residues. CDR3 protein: CAISDGTGINEQFF. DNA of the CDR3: TGTGCCATCAGTGACGGGACAGGGATCAATGAGCAGTTCTTC.

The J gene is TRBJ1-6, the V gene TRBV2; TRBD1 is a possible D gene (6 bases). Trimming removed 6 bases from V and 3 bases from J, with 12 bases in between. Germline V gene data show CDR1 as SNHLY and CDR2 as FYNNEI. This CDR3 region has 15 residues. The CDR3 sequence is CASRRTGSYNSPLHF. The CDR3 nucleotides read TGTGCCAGCAGAAGAACAGGGAGCTATAATTCACCCCTCCACTTT.

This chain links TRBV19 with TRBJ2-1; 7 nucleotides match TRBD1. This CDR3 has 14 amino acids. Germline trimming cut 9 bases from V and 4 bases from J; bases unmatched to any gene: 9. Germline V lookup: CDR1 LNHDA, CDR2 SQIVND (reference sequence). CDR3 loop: CASGAGTEYNEQFF. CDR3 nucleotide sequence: TGTGCCAGCGGGGCCGGGACAGAGTACAATGAGCAGTTCTTC.

The CDR3 DNA reads TGTGCCAGCAGGGCCACAGGGAATTCACCCCTCCACTTT. It yields the protein CASRATGNSPLHF. This chain joins TRBV2 and TRBJ1-6; TRBD1 is a possible D gene (6 bases). Germline V gives CDR1 SNHLY, CDR2 FYNNEI. This CDR3 comprises 13 residues. Trimming took 6 bases from V and 7 from J, leaving 10 bases between them.

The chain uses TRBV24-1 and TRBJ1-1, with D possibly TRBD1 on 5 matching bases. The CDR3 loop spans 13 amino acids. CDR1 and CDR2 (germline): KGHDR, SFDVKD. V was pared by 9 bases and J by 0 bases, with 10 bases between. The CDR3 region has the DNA TGTGCCACCCGGGGCAGGCTGAACACTGAAGCTTTCTTT. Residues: CATRGRLNTEAFF.

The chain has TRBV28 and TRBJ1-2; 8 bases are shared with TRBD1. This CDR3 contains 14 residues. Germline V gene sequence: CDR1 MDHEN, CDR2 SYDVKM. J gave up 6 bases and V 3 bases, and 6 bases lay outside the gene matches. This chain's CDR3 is CASSFGGQDHGYTF. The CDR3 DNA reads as TGTGCCAGCAGTTTCGGGGGACAGGACCATGGCTACACCTTC.

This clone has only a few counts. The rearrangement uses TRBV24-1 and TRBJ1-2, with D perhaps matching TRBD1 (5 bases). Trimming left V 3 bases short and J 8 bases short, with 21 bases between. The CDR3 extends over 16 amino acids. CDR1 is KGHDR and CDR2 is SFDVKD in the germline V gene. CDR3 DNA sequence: TGTGCCACCAGTGATCGCCGGCCGGGACGGGGTGACGGCTACACCTTC. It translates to CATSDRRPGRGDGYTF.

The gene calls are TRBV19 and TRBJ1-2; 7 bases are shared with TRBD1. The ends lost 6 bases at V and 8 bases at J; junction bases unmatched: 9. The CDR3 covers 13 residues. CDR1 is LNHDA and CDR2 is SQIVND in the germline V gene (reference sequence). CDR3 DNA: TGTGCCAGTAGCCGACAGGGAACGGGAGGCTACACCTTC. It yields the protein CASSRQGTGGYTF.

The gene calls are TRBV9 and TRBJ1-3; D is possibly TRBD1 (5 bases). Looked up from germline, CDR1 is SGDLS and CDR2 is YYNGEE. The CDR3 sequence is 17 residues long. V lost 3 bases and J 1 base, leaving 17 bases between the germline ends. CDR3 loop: CASSAQQDPLSGNTIYF. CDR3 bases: TGTGCCAGCAGCGCGCAACAGGACCCGCTATCTGGAAACACCATATATTTT.

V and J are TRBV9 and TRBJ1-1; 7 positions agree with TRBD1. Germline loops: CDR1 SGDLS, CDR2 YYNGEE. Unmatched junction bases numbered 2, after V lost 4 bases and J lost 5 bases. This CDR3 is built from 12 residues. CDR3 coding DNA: TGTGCCAGCAGCTCAGGGGGGACTGAAGCTTTCTTT. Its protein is CASSSGGTEAFF.

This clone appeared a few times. The CDR3 DNA is TGTGCCAGCGGGCGGGAGGGCCGCTACAATGAGCAGTTCTTC. Residues: CASGREGRYNEQFF. The chain couples TRBV7-9 to TRBJ2-1; the match to TRBD2 covers 9 bases. CDR3 length: 14 amino acids. V trimming: 8 bases; J trimming: 3 bases; junction bases outside the gene matches: 5. Germline CDR1 SEHNR, CDR2 FQNEAQ (reference sequence).

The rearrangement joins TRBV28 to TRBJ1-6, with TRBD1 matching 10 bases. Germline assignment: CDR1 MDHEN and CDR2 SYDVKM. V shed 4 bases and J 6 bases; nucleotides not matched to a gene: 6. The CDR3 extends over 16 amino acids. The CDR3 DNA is TGTGCCAGCAGTTCCCACCGGGACAGGGGTAATTCACCCCTCCACTTT. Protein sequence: CASSSHRDRGNSPLHF.

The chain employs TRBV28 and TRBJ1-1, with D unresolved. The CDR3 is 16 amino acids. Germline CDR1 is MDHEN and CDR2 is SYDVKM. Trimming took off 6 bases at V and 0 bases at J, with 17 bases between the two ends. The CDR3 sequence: CASRNSQRRMNTEAFF. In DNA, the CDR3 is TGTGCCAGCAGGAATTCGCAGCGACGGATGAACACTGAAGCTTTCTTT. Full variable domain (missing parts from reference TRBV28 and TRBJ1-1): DVKVTQSSRYLVKRTGEKVFLECVQDMDHENMFWYRQDPGLGLRLIYFSYDVKMKEKGDIPEGYSVSREKKERFSLILESASTNQTSMYLCASRNSQRRMNTEAFFGQGTRLTVV.

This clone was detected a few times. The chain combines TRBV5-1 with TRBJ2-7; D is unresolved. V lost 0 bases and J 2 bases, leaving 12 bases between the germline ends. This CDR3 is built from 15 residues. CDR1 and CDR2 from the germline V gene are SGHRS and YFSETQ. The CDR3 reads CASSLVGALAYEQYF. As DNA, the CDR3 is TGCGCCAGCAGCTTGGTTGGAGCCCTAGCCTACGAGCAGTACTTC. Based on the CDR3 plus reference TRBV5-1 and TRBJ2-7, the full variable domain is KAGVTQTPRYLIKTRGQQVTLSCSPISGHRSVSWYQQTPGQGLQFLFEYFSETQRNKGNFPGRFSGRQFSNSRSEMNVSTLELGDSALYLCASSLVGALAYEQYFGPGTRLTVT.

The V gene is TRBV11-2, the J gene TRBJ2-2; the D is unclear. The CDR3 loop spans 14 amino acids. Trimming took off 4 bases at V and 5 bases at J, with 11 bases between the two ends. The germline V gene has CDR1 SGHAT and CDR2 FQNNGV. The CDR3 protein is CASSSILGTGELFF. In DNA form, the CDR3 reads TGTGCCAGCAGCTCGATTCTGGGAACCGGGGAGCTGTTTTTT.

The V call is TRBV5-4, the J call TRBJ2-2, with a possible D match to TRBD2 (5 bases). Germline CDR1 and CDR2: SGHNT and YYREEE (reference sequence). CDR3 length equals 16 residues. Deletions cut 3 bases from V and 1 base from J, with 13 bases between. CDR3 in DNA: TGTGCCAGCAGCTCCCGAACGGGGAGGAACACCGGGGAGCTGTTTTTT. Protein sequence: CASSSRTGRNTGELFF.

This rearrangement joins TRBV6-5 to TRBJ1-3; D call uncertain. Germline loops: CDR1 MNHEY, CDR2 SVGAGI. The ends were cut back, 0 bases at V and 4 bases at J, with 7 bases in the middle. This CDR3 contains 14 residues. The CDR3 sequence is CASSYSSTGNTIYF. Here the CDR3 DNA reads TGTGCCAGCAGTTACTCGTCAACAGGAAACACCATATATTTT.

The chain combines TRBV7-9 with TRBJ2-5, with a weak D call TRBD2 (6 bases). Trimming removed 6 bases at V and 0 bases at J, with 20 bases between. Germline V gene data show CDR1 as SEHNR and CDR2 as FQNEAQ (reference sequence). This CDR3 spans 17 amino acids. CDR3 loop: CASRFPVVWRDQETQYF. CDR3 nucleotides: TGTGCCAGCAGATTTCCCGTCGTTTGGAGGGACCAAGAGACCCAGTACTTC.

CDR3 residues: CASRRTLNSYNSPLHF. The DNA for the CDR3 is TGTGCCAGCAGGAGGACACTCAACTCCTATAATTCACCCCTCCACTTT. The V call is TRBV28, the J call TRBJ1-6, with D possibly being TRBD1 (5 bases). The CDR3 length is 16 residues. The V gene's germline CDR1 is MDHEN and CDR2 SYDVKM. Trimming removed 6 bases from V and 0 bases from J, with 12 bases in between.

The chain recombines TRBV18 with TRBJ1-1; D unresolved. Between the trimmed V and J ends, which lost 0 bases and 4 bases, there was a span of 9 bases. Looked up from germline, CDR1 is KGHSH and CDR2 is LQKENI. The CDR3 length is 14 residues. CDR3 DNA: TGTGCCAGCTCACCACCACATACGAGCACTGAAGCTTTCTTT. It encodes CASSPPHTSTEAFF.

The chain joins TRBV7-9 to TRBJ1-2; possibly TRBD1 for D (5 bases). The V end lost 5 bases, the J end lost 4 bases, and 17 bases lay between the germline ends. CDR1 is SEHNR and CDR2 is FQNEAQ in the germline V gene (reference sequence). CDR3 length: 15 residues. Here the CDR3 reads CASSGGGQDVYGYTF. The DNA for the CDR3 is TGTGCCAGCAGCGGGGGTGGGCAGGACGTCTATGGCTACACCTTC.